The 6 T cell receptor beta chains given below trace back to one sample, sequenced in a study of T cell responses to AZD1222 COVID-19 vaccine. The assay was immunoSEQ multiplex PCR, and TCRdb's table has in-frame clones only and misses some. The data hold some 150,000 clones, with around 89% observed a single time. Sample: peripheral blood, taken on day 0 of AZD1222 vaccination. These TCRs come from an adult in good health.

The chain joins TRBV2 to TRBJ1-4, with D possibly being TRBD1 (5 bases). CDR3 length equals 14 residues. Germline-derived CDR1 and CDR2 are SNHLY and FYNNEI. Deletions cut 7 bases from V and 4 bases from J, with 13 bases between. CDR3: CASNPTVLNEKLFF. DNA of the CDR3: TGTGCCAGCAATCCGACAGTCCTTAATGAAAAACTGTTTTTT.

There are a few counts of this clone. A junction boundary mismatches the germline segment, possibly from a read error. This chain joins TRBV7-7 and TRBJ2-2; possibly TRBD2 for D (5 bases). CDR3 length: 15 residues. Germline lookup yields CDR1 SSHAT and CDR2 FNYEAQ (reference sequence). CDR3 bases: TGTGCTAGCAGCTTGAGAGAGGGGAACACCGGGGAGCTGTTTTTT. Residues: CASSLREGNTGELFF.

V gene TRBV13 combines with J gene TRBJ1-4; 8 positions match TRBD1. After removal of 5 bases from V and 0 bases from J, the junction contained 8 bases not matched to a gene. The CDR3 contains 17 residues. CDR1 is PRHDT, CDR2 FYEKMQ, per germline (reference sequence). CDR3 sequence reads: CASSPGQGAATNEKLFF. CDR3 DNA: TGTGCCAGCAGCCCCGGACAGGGCGCTGCAACTAATGAAAAACTGTTTTTT.

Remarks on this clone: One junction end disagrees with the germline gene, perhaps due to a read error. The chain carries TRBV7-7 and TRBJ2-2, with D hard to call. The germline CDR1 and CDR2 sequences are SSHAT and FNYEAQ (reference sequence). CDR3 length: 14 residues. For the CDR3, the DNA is TGTGCTAGCAGCTTGCACTCGAACACCGGGGAGCTGTTTTTT. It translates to CASSLHSNTGELFF. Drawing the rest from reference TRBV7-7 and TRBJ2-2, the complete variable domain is GAGVSQSPRYKVTKRGQDVTLRCDPISSHATLYWYQQALGQGPEFLTYFNYEAQPDKSGLPSDRFSAERPEGSISTLTIQRTEQRDSAMYRCASSLHSNTGELFFGEGSRLTVL.

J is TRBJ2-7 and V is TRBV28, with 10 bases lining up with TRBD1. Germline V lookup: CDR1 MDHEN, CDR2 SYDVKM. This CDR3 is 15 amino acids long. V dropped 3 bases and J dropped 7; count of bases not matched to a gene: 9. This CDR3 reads CASSLTGQGSSEQYF. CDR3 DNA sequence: TGTGCCAGCAGTTTGACGGGACAGGGGTCCTCTGAGCAGTACTTC.

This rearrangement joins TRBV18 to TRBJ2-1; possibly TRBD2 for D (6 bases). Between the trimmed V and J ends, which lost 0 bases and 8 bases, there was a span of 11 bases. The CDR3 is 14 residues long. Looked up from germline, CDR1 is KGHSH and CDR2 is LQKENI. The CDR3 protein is CASSPPILAHEQFF. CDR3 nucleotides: TGTGCCAGCTCACCACCAATACTAGCCCATGAGCAGTTCTTC.